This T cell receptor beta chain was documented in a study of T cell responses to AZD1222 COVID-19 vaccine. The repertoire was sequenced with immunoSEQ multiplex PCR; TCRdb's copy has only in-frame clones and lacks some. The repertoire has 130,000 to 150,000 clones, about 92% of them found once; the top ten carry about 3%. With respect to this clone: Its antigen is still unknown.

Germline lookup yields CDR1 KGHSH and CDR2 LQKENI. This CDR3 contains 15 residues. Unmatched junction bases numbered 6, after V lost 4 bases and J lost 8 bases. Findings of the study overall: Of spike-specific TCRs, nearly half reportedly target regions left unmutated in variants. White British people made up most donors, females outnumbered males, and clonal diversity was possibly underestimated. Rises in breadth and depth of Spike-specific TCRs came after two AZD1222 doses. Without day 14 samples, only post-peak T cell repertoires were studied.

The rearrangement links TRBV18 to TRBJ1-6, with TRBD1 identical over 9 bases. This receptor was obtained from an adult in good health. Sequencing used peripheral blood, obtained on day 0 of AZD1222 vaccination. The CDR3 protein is CASSLPQGAYSPLHF. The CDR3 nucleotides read TGTGCCAGCTCACTGCCACAGGGGGCTTATTCACCCCTCCACTTT. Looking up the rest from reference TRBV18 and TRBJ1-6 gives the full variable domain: NAGVMQNPRHLVRRRGQEARLRCSPMKGHSHVYWYRQLPEEGLKFMVYLQKENIIDESGMPKERFSAEFPKEGPSILRIQQVVRGDSAAYFCASSLPQGAYSPLHFGNGTRLTVT.